This is a list of T cell receptor beta chains from one sample in a study of T cell responses to AZD1222 COVID-19 vaccine. Only in-frame clones appear in the TCRdb table, and some are missing; sequencing was by immunoSEQ multiplex PCR. In the table there are fewer than 120,000 clones, roughly four fifths of which are singletons. Sequencing used peripheral blood, obtained on day 0 of AZD1222 vaccination. These receptors were taken from an adult in good health. Both conserved end residues are trimmed from each CDR3. The order of the fields is V gene, clone size, CDR3 protein. A clone size is listed for some rows: how often the clone was seen (once, few, many), or a class if it is expanded.

v_call: TRBV28
clone_size: -
cdr3_aa: ASSLYQQGST

v_call: TRBV27
clone_size: few
cdr3_aa: ASSSSYNSPLH

v_call: TRBV27
clone_size: -
cdr3_aa: ASSLGQMNTEAF

v_call: TRBV5-4
clone_size: -
cdr3_aa: ASSLGGLAGPEQY

v_call: TRBV7-9
clone_size: few
cdr3_aa: ASSLEGQGNQPQH

v_call: TRBV28
clone_size: -
cdr3_aa: ASSLLSWQGDQPQH

v_call: TRBV6-5
clone_size: -
cdr3_aa: ASNSPGQGIVGYT

v_call: TRBV25-1
clone_size: -
cdr3_aa: ASSDHWINEQF

v_call: TRBV7-5
clone_size: -
cdr3_aa: VRPEEDGTENEKLF

v_call: TRBV12-3/TRBV12-4
clone_size: -
cdr3_aa: ASSLIGPYGYT

v_call: TRBV6-5
clone_size: -
cdr3_aa: ASSYRTRWEQF

v_call: TRBV29-1
clone_size: -
cdr3_aa: SVDGQVVQETQY

v_call: TRBV7-9
clone_size: -
cdr3_aa: ASSLIRSSYNEQF

v_call: TRBV28
clone_size: -
cdr3_aa: ASSATGTGRGYGYT

v_call: TRBV7-8
clone_size: -
cdr3_aa: ASSFRGALTRIMNTEAF

v_call: TRBV30
clone_size: many
cdr3_aa: AWSTGDREQY

v_call: TRBV30
clone_size: -
cdr3_aa: AQAAGSKYNSPLH